The clone carrying this T cell receptor (beta chain) was observed a few times. The sample originates from a study of spatial heterogeneity in lung cancer. TCRdb reanalysed the 5' RACE reads using MiXCR and keeps one entry per CDR3 protein. Among some 40,000 distinct CDR3 sequences, around 3.3% were seen once, and the ten largest hold 30% to 45%. This CDR3 comprises 14 residues. From germline, CDR1 is SEHNR and CDR2 FQNEAQ (reference sequence). Trimming removed 2 bases at V and 7 bases at J, with 12 bases between. Time point indicated: sample taken at primary tumor resection. This TCR was sampled from a male donor with early-stage non-small cell lung cancer. The chain combines TRBV7-9 with TRBJ2-1; the D is unclear. The sample consisted of normal lung tissue next to the tumor, taken at surgery. The CDR3 loop reads CASSLIISLNEQFF. For the CDR3, the DNA is TGTGCCAGCAGCTTAATAATAAGCCTTAATGAGCAGTTCTTC.